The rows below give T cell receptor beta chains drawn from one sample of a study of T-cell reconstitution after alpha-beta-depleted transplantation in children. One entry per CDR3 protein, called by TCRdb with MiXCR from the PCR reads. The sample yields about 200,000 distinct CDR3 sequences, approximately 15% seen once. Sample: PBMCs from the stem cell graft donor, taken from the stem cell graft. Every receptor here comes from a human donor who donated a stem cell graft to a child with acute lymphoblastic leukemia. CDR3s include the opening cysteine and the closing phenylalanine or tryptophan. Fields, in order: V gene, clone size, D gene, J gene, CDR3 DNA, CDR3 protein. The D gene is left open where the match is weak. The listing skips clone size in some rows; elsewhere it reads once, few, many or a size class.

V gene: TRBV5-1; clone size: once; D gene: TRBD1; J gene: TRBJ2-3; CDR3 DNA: TGCGCCAGCAGCTTGAGTATTTCCGGGACAGGGGCCTCATCGCCAGATACGCAGTATTTT; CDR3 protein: CASSLSISGTGASSPDTQYF
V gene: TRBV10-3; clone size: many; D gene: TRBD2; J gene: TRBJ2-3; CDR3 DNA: TGTGCCATCAGTCCGACTAGCGGGACAGATACGCAGTATTTT; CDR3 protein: CAISPTSGTDTQYF
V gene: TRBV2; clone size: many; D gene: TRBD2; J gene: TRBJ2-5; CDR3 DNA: TGTGCCAGCAGTTCTAGCGGACAAGAGACCCAGTACTTC; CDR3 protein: CASSSSGQETQYF
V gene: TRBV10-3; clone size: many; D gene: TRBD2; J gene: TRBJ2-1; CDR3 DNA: TGTGCCATCAGTGAGTCCACTAGCGGGAGCGGTGAGCAGTTCTTC; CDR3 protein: CAISESTSGSGEQFF
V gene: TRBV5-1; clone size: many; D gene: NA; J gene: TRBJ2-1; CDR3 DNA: TGCGCCAGCAGCCTAGGACAGAGAACCTACAATGAGCAGTTCTTC; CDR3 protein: CASSLGQRTYNEQFF
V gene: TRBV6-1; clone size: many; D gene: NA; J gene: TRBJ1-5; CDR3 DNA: TGTGCCAGCAGTGAATGGGGGACCCAGCATTTT; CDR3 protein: CASSEWGTQHF
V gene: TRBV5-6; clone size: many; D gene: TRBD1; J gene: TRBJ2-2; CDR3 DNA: TGTGCCAGCAGCTTCGACACAGGGGAAGGCACCGGGGAGCTGTTTTTT; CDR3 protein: CASSFDTGEGTGELFF
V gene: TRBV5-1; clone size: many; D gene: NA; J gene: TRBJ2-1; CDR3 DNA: TGCGCCAGCAGCTTGGGCCCAGGCGCCAATGAGCAGTTCTTC; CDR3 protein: CASSLGPGANEQFF
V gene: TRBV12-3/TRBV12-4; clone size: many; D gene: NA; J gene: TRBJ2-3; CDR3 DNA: TGTGCCAGCAGTTTTAGCGAAATCCCGGATACGCAGTATTTT; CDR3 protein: CASSFSEIPDTQYF
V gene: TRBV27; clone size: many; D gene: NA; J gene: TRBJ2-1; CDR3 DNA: TGTGCCAGCAGTTTGGTGGGAGGTAGGCAGTTCTTC; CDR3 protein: CASSLVGGRQFF
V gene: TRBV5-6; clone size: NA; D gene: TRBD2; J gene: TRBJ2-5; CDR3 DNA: TGTGCCAGCAGCTTTGGCGCTAGCGGGAGGGATACGACCCAGTACTTC; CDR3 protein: CASSFGASGRDTTQYF
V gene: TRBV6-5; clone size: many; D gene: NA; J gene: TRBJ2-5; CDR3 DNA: TGTGCCAGCAGTTACTCGTACTTAGAGACCCAGTACTTC; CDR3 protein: CASSYSYLETQYF
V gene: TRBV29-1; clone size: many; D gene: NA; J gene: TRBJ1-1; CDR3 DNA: TGCAGCGTTGGAGAGGGAAGGGGCACTGAAGCTTTCTTT; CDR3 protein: CSVGEGRGTEAFF
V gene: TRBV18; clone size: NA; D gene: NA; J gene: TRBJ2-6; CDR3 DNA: TGTGCCAGCTCACCAGAAGGGGCCAAAAGTTTCGGGGAACTTTCTGGGGCCAACGTCCTGACTTTC; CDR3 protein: CASSPEGAKSFGELSGANVLTF
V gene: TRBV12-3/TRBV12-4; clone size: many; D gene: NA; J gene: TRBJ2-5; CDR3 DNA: TGTGCCAGCAGTTTAGCCCCGGGACTGGAGGAGGGAGAGACCCAGTACTTC; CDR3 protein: CASSLAPGLEEGETQYF
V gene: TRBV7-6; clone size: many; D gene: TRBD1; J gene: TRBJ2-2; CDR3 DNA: TGTGCCAGCAGCTTAGCCCTCCGGACAGGGGTGGACGGCGGGGAGCTGTTTTTT; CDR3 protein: CASSLALRTGVDGGELFF
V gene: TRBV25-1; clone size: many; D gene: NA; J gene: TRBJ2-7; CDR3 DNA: TGTGCCAGCGCAAGAAGGTGGGACATACGGAACTACGAGCAGTACTTC; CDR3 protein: CASARRWDIRNYEQYF
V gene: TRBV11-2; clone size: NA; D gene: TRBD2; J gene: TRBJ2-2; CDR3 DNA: TGTGCCGGCAAGACTAGCGGGAGCTATTACACCGGGGAGCTGTTTTTT; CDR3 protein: CAGKTSGSYYTGELFF
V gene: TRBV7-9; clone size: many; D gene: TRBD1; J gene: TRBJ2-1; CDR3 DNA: TGTGCCAGCAGCATATGGACCGGGACAGGGGGCAGGGAGCAGTTCTTC; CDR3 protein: CASSIWTGTGGREQFF
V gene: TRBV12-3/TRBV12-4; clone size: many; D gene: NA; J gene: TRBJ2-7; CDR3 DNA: TGTGCCAGTAACCGGGTTACCTCTTACGAGCAGTACTTC; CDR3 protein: CASNRVTSYEQYF
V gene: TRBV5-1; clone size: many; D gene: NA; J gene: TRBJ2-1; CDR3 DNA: TGCGCCAGCAGCTTGGAAGGGGTCTCCTACAATGAGCAGTTCTTC; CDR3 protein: CASSLEGVSYNEQFF
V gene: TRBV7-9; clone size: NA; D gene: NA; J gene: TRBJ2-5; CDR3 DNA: TGTGCCAGCAGCTCGGACCCCCGTCGCGAGACCCAGTACTTC; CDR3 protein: CASSSDPRRETQYF
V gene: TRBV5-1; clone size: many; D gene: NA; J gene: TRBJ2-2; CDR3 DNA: TGCGCCAGCAGCACGGGACCGGGAGTTAGCGTGCTGTTTTTT; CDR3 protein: CASSTGPGVSVLFF
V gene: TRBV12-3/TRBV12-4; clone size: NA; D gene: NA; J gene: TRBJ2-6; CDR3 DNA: TGTGCCAGCAGCTACCGGATGTCTGGGGCCAACGTCCTGACTTTC; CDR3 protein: CASSYRMSGANVLTF
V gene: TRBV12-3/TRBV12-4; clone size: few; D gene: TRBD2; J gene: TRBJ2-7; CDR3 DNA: TGTGCCAGCAGTTTAGGGGCCGGGACTACCTACTCCTACGAGCAGTACTTC; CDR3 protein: CASSLGAGTTYSYEQYF